These T cell receptor beta chains were read from a single sample in a study of radiation and T cells in renal cell carcinoma. Here immunoSEQ multiplex PCR was the method, and the copy in TCRdb shows in-frame clones only, minus some. In the table there are roughly 120,000 clones, 75% to 90% of which are singletons. This specimen consisted of blood, obtained from a patient whose treatment included radiotherapy and nephrectomy. These receptors were taken from a woman aged 60-75 years with renal cell carcinoma. The CDR3 runs from the conserved cysteine through the conserved F or W. The order of the fields is J gene, V gene, clone size, D gene, CDR3 DNA, CDR3 protein. D genes are given only for firm matches. Size values are once, few and many counts, or a class for expanded clones, and some rows have none.

J: TRBJ2-7; V: TRBV28; size: -; D: -; DNA: TGTGCCAGCAGTTTACCCGGAGACGAGCAGTACTTC; CDR3: CASSLPGDEQYF
J: TRBJ1-2; V: TRBV19; size: -; D: -; DNA: TGTGCCAGTAGTATTTACGGGCAGGGCTATGGCTACACCTTC; CDR3: CASSIYGQGYGYTF
J: TRBJ2-7; V: TRBV9; size: -; D: TRBD2; DNA: TGTGCCAGCAGCGTAGAGGCTAGCGGGTCCTACGAGCAGTACTTC; CDR3: CASSVEASGSYEQYF
J: TRBJ1-1; V: TRBV19; size: few; D: -; DNA: TGTGCCAGTAGTATGATGGGTGGCGCGAACACTGAAGCTTTCTTT; CDR3: CASSMMGGANTEAFF
J: TRBJ2-7; V: TRBV7-2; size: once; D: -; DNA: TGTGCCAGCAGCTTTGAGGGGGTGATAGAGCAGTACTTC; CDR3: CASSFEGVIEQYF
J: TRBJ1-2; V: TRBV10-3; size: -; D: TRBD1; DNA: TGTGCCATCACCCAACAGGGGGAACATGGCTACACCTTC; CDR3: CAITQQGEHGYTF
J: TRBJ1-1; V: TRBV6-6; size: -; D: -; DNA: TGTGCCAGCAGACCCGACAGGCGGGTCACTGAAGCTTTCTTT; CDR3: CASRPDRRVTEAFF
J: TRBJ2-3; V: TRBV5-1; size: -; D: TRBD1; DNA: TGCGCCAGCAGCCCCGACAGGGGGCGAGGGTCAGATACGCAGTATTTT; CDR3: CASSPDRGRGSDTQYF
J: TRBJ2-4; V: TRBV27; size: -; D: -; DNA: TGTGCCAGCAGTTTATCGTCGGTGACACCTAAGGGCATTCAGTACTTC; CDR3: CASSLSSVTPKGIQYF
J: TRBJ2-5; V: TRBV11-2; size: few; D: -; DNA: TGTGCCAGCAGCTTTACCGGGACCCAGTACTTC; CDR3: CASSFTGTQYF
J: TRBJ2-5; V: TRBV4-2; size: -; D: -; DNA: TGTGCCAGCAGCCAAGAAAGGAGCCCACAAGAGACCCAGTACTTC; CDR3: CASSQERSPQETQYF
J: TRBJ2-3; V: TRBV5-1; size: -; D: TRBD2; DNA: TGCGCCAGCAGCCCGGGACTAGCGGGGAAGGGTGGCACAGATACGCAGTATTTT; CDR3: CASSPGLAGKGGTDTQYF
J: TRBJ1-1; V: TRBV4-3; size: once; D: -; DNA: TGCGCCAGCAGCCAAGAACTGAAAGACACTGAAGCTTTCTTT; CDR3: CASSQELKDTEAFF
J: TRBJ1-5; V: TRBV21-1; size: -; D: -; DNA: TGTGCCAGCAGCAAAAGAGGGGGTTATCAGCCCCAGCATTTT; CDR3: CASSKRGGYQPQHF
J: TRBJ2-3; V: TRBV2; size: -; D: TRBD2; DNA: TGTGCCAGCACCAGCGGGAGGGGCGCAGATACGCAGTATTTT; CDR3: CASTSGRGADTQYF
J: TRBJ1-1; V: TRBV10-3; size: -; D: TRBD1; DNA: TGTGCCATCGGGAAGACAGGGACGGATTTTGTTGAAGCTTTCTTT; CDR3: CAIGKTGTDFVEAFF
J: TRBJ1-1; V: TRBV6-5; size: -; D: -; DNA: TGTGCCAGCAGTTATGGGAGGGAGTGGCCTGAAGCTTTCTTT; CDR3: CASSYGREWPEAFF
J: TRBJ1-1; V: TRBV5-6; size: once; D: TRBD1; DNA: TGTGCCAGCAGCCCCCCCATGAAGGGGGCCTCTGAAGCTTTCTTT; CDR3: CASSPPMKGASEAFF
J: TRBJ2-2; V: TRBV2; size: -; D: -; DNA: TGTGCCAGCAGTGGTGCTGGATCGGACACCGGGGAGCTGTTTTTT; CDR3: CASSGAGSDTGELFF
J: TRBJ1-1; V: TRBV10-1; size: few; D: -; DNA: TGCGCCAGCAGTGAGTCGGGGGGCGCGGAAGCTTTCTTT; CDR3: CASSESGGAEAFF
J: TRBJ2-7; V: TRBV6-1; size: -; D: -; DNA: TGTGCCAGCAGTGAAAGTTCCATTGGTTATCGGGAGCAGTACTTC; CDR3: CASSESSIGYREQYF
J: TRBJ1-4; V: TRBV7-2; size: -; D: -; DNA: TGTGCCAGCAGCTTAGATCTGGGGGCGACTGAAAAACTGTTTTTT; CDR3: CASSLDLGATEKLFF
J: TRBJ2-5; V: TRBV2; size: once; D: TRBD2; DNA: TGTGCCAGCAGATTTCCGAGGGGCGGGAGCGCCGGAGAGACCCAGTACTTC; CDR3: CASRFPRGGSAGETQYF